Shown below are 10 T cell receptor delta chains from a single sample sequenced in a study of gamma-delta chains in newborns, infants, children. TCRdb re-called the reads with CATT. The sample yields 1,100 to 1,500 delta-chain clones, around 1.1% seen once. The sequenced sample was blood. The receptors here all came from a child in good health.

In the case of this clone: A read error is the likely source, as a far larger clone sits one nucleotide away. The chain links TRDV2 to TRDJ1, with TRDD2 as a possible D gene (5 bases). This CDR3 spans 17 amino acids. Germline-derived CDR1 and CDR2 are GEAIGNYY and EKD. The CDR3 coding sequence is TGTGCCCGTGACCTACTAAGGGAGCCCCTTACCACCGATAAACTCATCTTT. Protein: CARDLLREPLTTDKLIF.

About this clone itself: A far more abundant clone sits one base away, making this likely a read error. J is TRDJ1 and V is TRDV2; weak D call: TRDD3 (6 bases). Looked up from germline, CDR1 is GEAIGNYY and CDR2 is EKD. V lost 6 bases to trimming and J lost 3 bases, with 25 bases between them. CDR3 size: 17 residues. CDR3 sequence (DNA): TGTGCCTGTACCGCCTTGGGGATTAGTTCGGGTCCCGATAAACTCATCTTT. It encodes CACTALGISSGPDKLIF.

The table lists this clone with a few counts. One end of the junction does not line up with germline, which may come from a read error. The V call is TRDV1, the J call TRDJ1; D may be TRDD3 (9 bases). This CDR3 is built from 19 residues. Germline V CDR1 and CDR2: TSWWSYY, QGS. Here the CDR3 reads CALSSSYAWGMMWSDKPIF. The CDR3 coding sequence is TGTGCTCTTTCCTCTTCCTACGCCTGGGGGATGATGTGGTCCGATAAACCCATCTTT.

In regard to this clone: Given a far larger clone just one base away, this is likely a sequencing read error. The rearrangement joins TRDV2 to TRDJ3; 7 positions match TRDD3. CDR1 is GEAIGNYY and CDR2 is EKD in the germline V gene. This CDR3 spans 19 amino acids. The DNA for the CDR3 is TGTGCCTGTGGCACCGTGCTGGGGGGCCAGACCTGGGACACCCGACAGATGTTTTTC. Translation: CACGTVLGGQTWDTRQMFF.

Only a few counts were recorded for this clone. TCRdb's listed protein matches a much larger clone and diverges from this DNA's translation at residue 3, likely through a read error; the protein shown comes from the DNA. The gene calls are TRDV2 and TRDJ1; 11 bases fit TRDD3. The CDR3 contains 19 residues. The germline gives CDR1 GEAIGNYY, CDR2 EKD. CDR3 residues: CAYDLVRLGDTSYTDKLIF. The DNA for the CDR3 is TGTGCCTATGACCTCGTACGGCTGGGGGATACTTCGTACACCGATAAACTCATCTTT.

This clone was observed a handful of times. This chain uses TRDV2 with TRDJ1, with 10 bases matching TRDD3. The trim removed 0 bases at V and 2 bases at J, leaving 8 bases unmatched. The CDR3 loop spans 17 amino acids. From germline, CDR1 is GEAIGNYY and CDR2 EKD. CDR3 amino acids: CACDTVGGYALTDKLIF. CDR3 bases: TGTGCCTGTGACACCGTAGGGGGATACGCGTTGACCGATAAACTCATCTTT.

DNA for the CDR3: TGTGCAGCAAGCGTTGTACTGGGGGATACGCGTAGGGGTAGCAACGATAAACTCATCTTT. Protein product: CAASVVLGDTRRGSNDKLIF. This chain joins TRAV29/DV5 and TRDJ1; 13 nucleotides match TRDD3. Here the J gene was assigned by germline matching of the DNA, as TCRdb has none. V gave up 0 bases and J gave up 4 bases; unmatched junction bases: 18. The CDR3 totals 20 residues. CDR1 is NSMFDY and CDR2 is ISSIKDK in the germline V gene.

Note on this clone: A much larger clone differs from this one at a single base, so this may be a read error. The genes are TRDV1 and TRDJ1; TRDD3 agrees at 13 bases. The CDR3 consists of 26 residues. Per the germline V gene, CDR1 is TSWWSYY and CDR2 is QGS. The V gene end was trimmed by 3 bases and the J gene end by 0 bases; junction bases not matched to a gene: 31. The CDR3 sequence is CALGEGSSYRYWGIRVSPKYTDKLIF. The CDR3 nucleotides read TGTGCTCTTGGGGAGGGGTCTTCCTACCGGTACTGGGGGATACGCGTATCCCCCAAATACACCGATAAACTCATCTTT.

Comments on this clone: The translation of this DNA and the TCRdb protein of a much larger clone differ at residue 5, probably owing to a read error; the protein shown here is translated from the DNA. The rearrangement joins TRDV2 to TRDJ1; 12 nucleotides match TRDD3. Germline values: CDR1 GEAIGNYY, CDR2 EKD. The CDR3 sequence is 17 residues long. The CDR3 bases are TGTGCCTGTGACCTCCTCGAGCTGGGGGATACGCAGGATAAACTCATCTTC. The encoded protein is CACDLLELGDTQDKLIF.

This clone showed up just a few times. The protein in TCRdb stems from a much larger clone and differs at residue 9 from this DNA's translation, likely a read error; here the protein is translated from the DNA. The rearrangement links TRDV1 to TRDJ1, with TRDD3 as a possible D gene (6 bases). CDR1 TSWWSYY and CDR2 QGS come from the germline V gene. The V gene lost 2 bases and the J gene lost 12 bases, with 19 bases spanning the gap. The CDR3 loop spans 14 amino acids. In DNA form, the CDR3 reads TGTGCTCTTGGGGAAGTATCCTGGGCGATACGCGTCATCTTT. It specifies CALGEVSWAIRVIF.